A selection of T cell receptor beta chains follows, all from one sample in a study of human T cells and chemical hapten exposure. TCRdb re-called the RACE reads with MiXCR, one entry per CDR3 protein. The sample has 150,000 to 200,000 distinct CDR3 sequences; roughly 14% are singletons. This specimen was whole blood, taken in connection with sensitization to the hapten diphenylcyclopropenone (DPC). Receptors originate from a woman aged 25 to 39 with alopecia areata. Some clones in this sample may be carry-over from other donors' samples. Both conserved end residues are part of each CDR3. The D gene is left open where the match is weak. The size of a clone is reported for some rows only, either as once, few or many, or as a class for expanded clones.

clone_size: many
v_call: TRBV7-8
j_call: TRBJ1-4
d_call: -
cdr3_aa: CASSSQASGEKLFF
cdr3_nt: TGTGCCAGCAGCTCCCAGGCGTCGGGTGAAAAACTGTTTTTT

clone_size: -
v_call: TRBV7-9
j_call: TRBJ1-1
d_call: -
cdr3_aa: CASIPGQGTEAFF
cdr3_nt: TGTGCCAGCATCCCCGGACAAGGGACTGAAGCTTTCTTT

clone_size: -
v_call: TRBV6-5
j_call: TRBJ2-2
d_call: -
cdr3_aa: CASSYPQDSDTGELFF
cdr3_nt: TGTGCCAGCAGTTACCCCCAGGACTCCGACACCGGGGAGCTGTTTTTT

clone_size: -
v_call: TRBV21-1
j_call: TRBJ1-1
d_call: -
cdr3_aa: CASSSLSPNLNTEAFF
cdr3_nt: TGTGCCAGCAGCTCCCTGTCGCCCAATTTGAACACTGAAGCTTTCTTT

clone_size: many
v_call: TRBV5-1
j_call: TRBJ1-1
d_call: -
cdr3_aa: CASSLGLGGLTEAFF
cdr3_nt: TGCGCCAGCAGCTTGGGGCTGGGCGGACTTACGGAAGCTTTCTTT

clone_size: many
v_call: TRBV19
j_call: TRBJ1-2
d_call: -
cdr3_aa: CASSVLRALYGYTF
cdr3_nt: TGTGCCAGTAGTGTCCTCAGGGCCCTCTATGGCTACACCTTC

clone_size: -
v_call: TRBV12-3/TRBV12-4
j_call: TRBJ2-2
d_call: -
cdr3_aa: CASSFLQFGIANTGELFF
cdr3_nt: TGTGCCAGCAGTTTTCTTCAGTTTGGAATCGCGAACACCGGGGAGCTGTTTTTT

clone_size: -
v_call: TRBV27
j_call: TRBJ2-5
d_call: TRBD1
cdr3_aa: CASSPDWTGRLAETQYF
cdr3_nt: TGTGCCAGCAGTCCAGACTGGACAGGGAGGTTGGCAGAGACCCAGTACTTC

clone_size: -
v_call: TRBV5-6
j_call: TRBJ1-2
d_call: -
cdr3_aa: CASSGLYNYGYTF
cdr3_nt: TGTGCCAGCTCGGGTCTGTATAACTATGGCTACACCTTC

clone_size: many
v_call: TRBV5-1
j_call: TRBJ2-7
d_call: TRBD2
cdr3_aa: CASSFQGLDASYEQYF
cdr3_nt: TGCGCCAGCAGCTTTCAAGGACTAGATGCGTCCTACGAGCAGTACTTC

clone_size: -
v_call: TRBV20-1
j_call: TRBJ2-7
d_call: -
cdr3_aa: CSASKLDYEQYF
cdr3_nt: TGCAGTGCTAGTAAGCTAGACTACGAGCAGTACTTC

clone_size: few
v_call: TRBV7-2
j_call: TRBJ2-5
d_call: TRBD2
cdr3_aa: CASSLALLAGGTKETQYF
cdr3_nt: TGTGCCAGCAGCTTAGCGCTCCTAGCGGGAGGTACTAAAGAGACCCAGTACTTC

clone_size: few
v_call: TRBV12-3/TRBV12-4
j_call: TRBJ1-5
d_call: -
cdr3_aa: CASMAAPGNQPQHF
cdr3_nt: TGTGCCAGCATGGCCGCTCCCGGCAATCAGCCCCAGCATTTT

clone_size: few
v_call: TRBV9
j_call: TRBJ2-3
d_call: TRBD2
cdr3_aa: CASSVGSSGSTDTQYF
cdr3_nt: TGTGCCAGCAGCGTAGGGTCTAGCGGTAGCACAGATACGCAGTATTTT

clone_size: many
v_call: TRBV6-5
j_call: TRBJ1-1
d_call: -
cdr3_aa: CASSATVNTEAFF
cdr3_nt: TGTGCCAGCAGCGCGACGGTGAACACTGAAGCTTTCTTT

clone_size: many
v_call: TRBV14
j_call: TRBJ1-4
d_call: TRBD1
cdr3_aa: CASSLQGGVYEKLFF
cdr3_nt: TGTGCCAGCAGCTTGCAGGGGGGAGTATACGAAAAACTGTTTTTT

clone_size: -
v_call: TRBV4-3
j_call: TRBJ1-2
d_call: -
cdr3_aa: CASSQVQSAGYTF
cdr3_nt: TGCGCCAGCAGCCAAGTACAGTCGGCGGGCTACACCTTC

clone_size: many
v_call: TRBV28
j_call: TRBJ1-2
d_call: TRBD1
cdr3_aa: CASVSSPRGQSGYTF
cdr3_nt: TGTGCCAGCGTCTCTTCCCCCAGGGGGCAGAGTGGCTACACCTTC

clone_size: -
v_call: TRBV20-1
j_call: TRBJ1-4
d_call: -
cdr3_aa: CSARKEASNEKLFF
cdr3_nt: TGCAGTGCTAGAAAGGAGGCATCGAATGAAAAACTGTTTTTT

clone_size: -
v_call: TRBV12-3/TRBV12-4
j_call: TRBJ2-7
d_call: -
cdr3_aa: CASSLFLARNQGQYF
cdr3_nt: TGTGCCAGCAGCCTCTTCCTAGCGCGGAACCAGGGGCAGTACTTC

clone_size: many
v_call: TRBV28
j_call: TRBJ1-3
d_call: -
cdr3_aa: CASSLGLAIYF
cdr3_nt: TGTGCCAGCAGTTTGGGGCTGGCCATATATTTT

clone_size: few
v_call: TRBV27
j_call: TRBJ2-3
d_call: TRBD2
cdr3_aa: CASSDKLAGALARQYF
cdr3_nt: TGTGCCAGCAGCGATAAACTAGCGGGAGCCCTCGCAAGGCAGTATTTT

clone_size: few
v_call: TRBV23-1
j_call: TRBJ2-2
d_call: -
cdr3_aa: CASSQSGRRAPNTGELFF
cdr3_nt: TGCGCCAGCAGTCAATCGGGGAGGAGAGCTCCAAACACCGGGGAGCTGTTTTTT

clone_size: few
v_call: TRBV6-1
j_call: TRBJ1-1
d_call: -
cdr3_aa: CASTWTEAFF
cdr3_nt: TGTGCCAGCACTTGGACTGAAGCTTTCTTT

clone_size: -
v_call: TRBV3-1
j_call: TRBJ1-2
d_call: -
cdr3_aa: CASSQVSGTRNGYTF
cdr3_nt: TGTGCCAGCAGCCAAGTATCAGGTACGAGGAATGGCTACACCTTC

clone_size: -
v_call: TRBV28
j_call: TRBJ2-7
d_call: TRBD1
cdr3_aa: CASSRRRGSYEQYF
cdr3_nt: TGTGCCAGCAGTCGCCGCAGGGGGTCCTACGAGCAGTACTTC

clone_size: few
v_call: TRBV5-1
j_call: TRBJ2-1
d_call: -
cdr3_aa: CASSLGHTSLNEQFF
cdr3_nt: TGCGCCAGCAGCTTGGGGCACACCTCACTTAATGAGCAGTTCTTC

clone_size: many
v_call: TRBV20-1
j_call: TRBJ1-1
d_call: -
cdr3_aa: CSARRQVSPNTEAFF
cdr3_nt: TGCAGTGCTAGACGGCAGGTCTCGCCGAACACTGAAGCTTTCTTT

clone_size: -
v_call: TRBV10-1
j_call: TRBJ2-4
d_call: TRBD1
cdr3_aa: CASNHSSGQGYKNIQYF
cdr3_nt: TGCGCCAGCAACCACTCATCGGGACAGGGATACAAAAACATTCAGTACTTC

clone_size: -
v_call: TRBV7-9
j_call: TRBJ1-4
d_call: -
cdr3_aa: CASSGRQAEKLFF
cdr3_nt: TGTGCCAGCAGCGGACGACAGGCTGAAAAACTGTTTTTT

clone_size: -
v_call: TRBV15
j_call: TRBJ2-3
d_call: -
cdr3_aa: CATSPTSGPTDTQYF
cdr3_nt: TGTGCCACCAGCCCGACCAGCGGGCCCACAGATACGCAGTATTTT

clone_size: many
v_call: TRBV20-1
j_call: TRBJ2-2
d_call: -
cdr3_aa: CSARGTLAAGELFF
cdr3_nt: TGCAGTGCTAGAGGAACATTGGCGGCCGGGGAGCTGTTTTTT

clone_size: few
v_call: TRBV5-4
j_call: TRBJ2-1
d_call: -
cdr3_aa: CASSLVGDNEQFF
cdr3_nt: TGTGCCAGCAGCTTGGTTGGGGACAATGAGCAGTTCTTC

clone_size: few
v_call: TRBV5-3
j_call: TRBJ2-2
d_call: -
cdr3_aa: CARSLAQGMDTGELFF
cdr3_nt: TGTGCCAGAAGCTTGGCACAGGGTATGGACACCGGGGAGCTGTTTTTT

clone_size: -
v_call: TRBV7-2
j_call: TRBJ2-7
d_call: -
cdr3_aa: CASSLVSTSEQYF
cdr3_nt: TGTGCCAGCAGCTTAGTTTCGACCAGCGAGCAGTACTTC

clone_size: -
v_call: TRBV29-1
j_call: TRBJ1-1
d_call: TRBD1
cdr3_aa: CSVEETGDRVNTEAFF
cdr3_nt: TGCAGCGTTGAAGAAACGGGGGACAGAGTGAACACTGAAGCTTTCTTT

clone_size: -
v_call: TRBV4-1
j_call: TRBJ2-1
d_call: -
cdr3_aa: CASSNGQRNEQFF
cdr3_nt: TGCGCCAGCAGCAACGGACAGCGCAATGAGCAGTTCTTC

clone_size: few
v_call: TRBV29-1
j_call: TRBJ1-5
d_call: -
cdr3_aa: CSVNTRVCNQPQHF
cdr3_nt: TGCAGCGTTAATACCCGGGTATGCAATCAGCCCCAGCATTTT

clone_size: -
v_call: TRBV5-1
j_call: TRBJ2-2
d_call: -
cdr3_aa: CASSLLGQNTGELFF
cdr3_nt: TGCGCCAGCAGCTTGTTAGGTCAGAACACCGGGGAGCTGTTTTTT

clone_size: -
v_call: TRBV28
j_call: TRBJ1-1
d_call: -
cdr3_aa: CASSSQGATEAFF
cdr3_nt: TGTGCCAGCAGCTCCCAGGGCGCCACTGAAGCTTTCTTT

clone_size: few
v_call: TRBV15
j_call: TRBJ2-7
d_call: -
cdr3_aa: CATSSYRVGTYEQYF
cdr3_nt: TGTGCCACCAGCAGTTATCGGGTAGGGACCTACGAGCAGTACTTC

clone_size: -
v_call: TRBV19
j_call: TRBJ1-2
d_call: -
cdr3_aa: CASTSPPRQYGYTF
cdr3_nt: TGTGCGAGTACGTCCCCACCACGACAGTATGGCTACACCTTC

clone_size: many
v_call: TRBV6-1
j_call: TRBJ2-7
d_call: TRBD2
cdr3_aa: CASSAIAGLGEQYF
cdr3_nt: TGTGCCAGCAGTGCTATAGCGGGGCTGGGGGAGCAGTACTTC

clone_size: many
v_call: TRBV5-1
j_call: TRBJ1-3
d_call: TRBD1
cdr3_aa: CASSLGQGAGNTIYF
cdr3_nt: TGCGCCAGCAGCTTGGGACAGGGTGCTGGAAACACCATATATTTT

clone_size: many
v_call: TRBV12-3/TRBV12-4
j_call: TRBJ2-3
d_call: -
cdr3_aa: CASSLQGSGADTQYF
cdr3_nt: TGTGCCAGCAGTCTACAGGGTAGTGGGGCAGATACGCAGTATTTT

clone_size: few
v_call: TRBV18
j_call: TRBJ2-2
d_call: TRBD2
cdr3_aa: CASSPNSAGTGELFF
cdr3_nt: TGTGCCAGCTCACCAAATTCAGCGGGAACCGGGGAGCTGTTTTTT

clone_size: few
v_call: TRBV10-1
j_call: TRBJ2-4
d_call: TRBD1
cdr3_aa: CASNKTGELAKNIQYF
cdr3_nt: TGCGCCAGCAACAAAACAGGGGAACTAGCCAAAAACATTCAGTACTTC

clone_size: few
v_call: TRBV29-1
j_call: TRBJ2-7
d_call: -
cdr3_aa: CSARYNSYEQYF
cdr3_nt: TGCAGCGCCCGGTACAACTCCTACGAGCAGTACTTC

clone_size: few
v_call: TRBV9
j_call: TRBJ2-2
d_call: -
cdr3_aa: CASTARGYTGELFF
cdr3_nt: TGTGCCAGCACCGCGCGGGGCTACACCGGGGAGCTGTTTTTT

clone_size: few
v_call: TRBV29-1
j_call: TRBJ1-1
d_call: -
cdr3_aa: CSVEEVLYGEAFF
cdr3_nt: TGCAGCGTTGAAGAGGTCCTCTATGGTGAAGCTTTCTTT

clone_size: few
v_call: TRBV11-2
j_call: TRBJ1-1
d_call: TRBD1
cdr3_aa: CASSDQGAHTEAFF
cdr3_nt: TGTGCCAGCAGCGATCAGGGGGCTCACACTGAAGCTTTCTTT

clone_size: -
v_call: TRBV12-3/TRBV12-4
j_call: TRBJ2-1
d_call: -
cdr3_aa: CASSDSVGEQFF
cdr3_nt: TGTGCCAGCAGTGACAGCGTAGGAGAGCAGTTCTTC

clone_size: -
v_call: TRBV9
j_call: TRBJ2-1
d_call: -
cdr3_aa: CASSVGPRASYNEQFF
cdr3_nt: TGTGCCAGCAGCGTAGGTCCCCGGGCTTCCTACAATGAGCAGTTCTTC

clone_size: many
v_call: TRBV24-1
j_call: TRBJ1-5
d_call: -
cdr3_aa: CATSGPNQPQHF
cdr3_nt: TGTGCCACCAGTGGTCCCAATCAGCCCCAGCATTTT

clone_size: few
v_call: TRBV10-3
j_call: TRBJ2-7
d_call: -
cdr3_aa: CAISDSYEQYF
cdr3_nt: TGTGCCATCAGTGACTCATACGAGCAGTACTTC

clone_size: many
v_call: TRBV27
j_call: TRBJ2-3
d_call: TRBD2
cdr3_aa: CASSRREAGADTQYF
cdr3_nt: TGTGCCAGCAGTCGCCGGGAGGCGGGGGCAGATACGCAGTATTTT

clone_size: few
v_call: TRBV20-1
j_call: TRBJ1-6
d_call: -
cdr3_aa: CSAKGGKLTGNSPLHF
cdr3_nt: TGCAGTGCTAAGGGCGGAAAACTAACAGGCAATTCACCCCTCCACTTT

clone_size: few
v_call: TRBV7-2
j_call: TRBJ2-3
d_call: TRBD2
cdr3_aa: CASSLGYSGGASTDTQYF
cdr3_nt: TGTGCCAGCAGCTTAGGATATTCGGGGGGGGCCTCCACAGATACGCAGTATTTT

clone_size: -
v_call: TRBV28
j_call: TRBJ1-5
d_call: -
cdr3_aa: CASTTLSSLGQPQHF
cdr3_nt: TGTGCCAGCACAACCTTGTCCTCCCTAGGTCAGCCCCAGCATTTT